This T cell receptor (beta chain) was identified during a study of regulatory T cells in long-lasting Graves disease (dated by TCRdb to about 2021). In terms of the full investigation: In the newly diagnosed Graves' disease group, patients had been taking antithyroid drugs for less than 3 months. The study was conducted in China and was registered as a clinical trial. Persistent Graves' disease patients were compared with newly diagnosed Graves' disease patients by peripheral blood TCR sequencing and RNA sequencing. TCR sequencing covered 13 persistent and around 20 newly diagnosed Graves' disease patients, some 33 samples in total. The research as a whole found: Patients with persistent disease shared more public clonotypes (about 3,000) than newly diagnosed patients did (approximately 990). Sequencing and analysis were restricted to the TCR beta chain. Lower TCR Shannon entropy and fewer highly expanded clones were observed in persistent Graves' disease patients than in newly diagnosed patients, which suggested clonal expansion. Preferential use of TRBV28, TRBJ1-2 and TRBJ2-5 was observed in persistent disease, whereas TRBV20-1 and TRBJ2-1 were favored in newly diagnosed disease. Because the primary lesion, thyroid tissue, could not be accessed, the study looked at peripheral blood alone. The small sample size was acknowledged by the authors as a limitation that may reduce accuracy.

According to the study, the label for this sample's time point signals: newly diagnosed GD, antithyroid drugs for less than 3 months. For both TCR sequencing and RNA sequencing, RNA was extracted from PBMCs in TRIzol. The diagnosis of Graves' disease was made according to American Thyroid Association guidelines. Recruitment of patients was carried out at an endocrinology department in Xi'an, China. Each patient gave approximately 8.8 milliliters of peripheral blood, collected in an EDTA anticoagulant tube. Ficoll Paque Plus density gradient separation was used to isolate PBMCs, and no further T cell sorting was performed. An Agilent 2100 Bioanalyzer and agarose gel were used to assess RNA quality, and a NanoDrop 2000 was used to measure RNA concentration. The germline V gene encodes CDR1 ENHRY and CDR2 SYGVKD. Trimming takes 8 bases off V and 5 bases off J; junction bases not matched to a gene: 5. Reading from cysteine to phenylalanine, the CDR3 counts 13 amino acids. This entry keeps only the CDR3 DNA: 39 bases, framed from base 1.

This clonotype has a count of ten or more. No antigen is known for it. No much larger clone exists at a distance of one base, and base qualities are not known. Library preparation used multiplex PCR. Sequencing took place on an Illumina HiSeq 4000. iRepertoire HTBI primers and Arm-PCR amplification of CDR3 regions were used to construct TCR beta libraries. Gel purification was performed on PCR products prior to sequencing. The authors processed their data as follows. Gene usage analysis of CDR3 amino acid clonotypes relied on the approximately 60 TRBV and 14 TRBJ segments identified across samples. COPE and FqMerger were used to merge the filtered high-quality paired reads into contigs. BLAST was used to align contigs to the IMGT TRBV, TRBD and TRBJ reference genes, and CDR3 was defined following IMGT. Any clonotype with a frequency above 0.1% was classified as a highly expanded clone. Shannon entropy was used to measure repertoire diversity, and the Gini coefficient was used to measure V-J evenness. A clonotype was considered public if more than one individual shared it. TCRdb reworked the public reads: Q25 trimming with fastp, MiXCR clone assembly, productive beta chains retained. Records with the same CDR3 protein are collapsed into one entry carrying the most frequent genes and DNA. In this record, the V and J calls reflect TCRdb's handling and not the investigators' own analysis. This sample lists some 350,000 distinct CDR3 sequences; roughly 15% were detected once. The ten largest clones take up about 19% of the sample.

This sample was shared with a second study, whose subject was T cells in Graves' hyperthyroidism and ophthalmopathy. As the second study states: Stable Graves' hyperthyroidism was defined as no progression to ophthalmopathy during 18 months of follow-up. Hyperthyroidism patients were newly diagnosed, had a disease duration of under 2 months, and were aged 18 to 65 years. Any patient with an uncontrolled infection, another autoimmune disease, pregnancy or lactation was excluded. Diagnoses were based on clinical symptoms, serum thyroxine and TRAb, thyroid ultrasound and orbital computed tomography. The TCR CDR3 was subjected to a first round of RT-PCR using the HTBI primer set and the Qiagen OneStep RT-PCR kit. Blood samples also contained most of the expanded thyroid clonotypes (frequency above 0.001), which suggests that blood repertoires may reflect thyroid immune responses. A model built on a 13 V-J signature distinguished ophthalmopathy from stable hyperthyroidism, reaching 85% to 90% sensitivity and around 81% specificity in cross-validation and 80%/75% in testing. In validation, progression to ophthalmopathy was predicted by the model with about 70% sensitivity and around 75% specificity, a median of around 5.9 months before onset. A discovery cohort of about 96 patients, 43 with Graves' ophthalmopathy and 55 to 60 with stable Graves' hyperthyroidism, was used to find distinguishing TCR V-J signatures. Prospective prediction of ophthalmopathy was tested in an independent validation cohort consisting of some 20 hyperthyroidism patients and 17 patients who later progressed to ophthalmopathy. The 75 to 100 discovery patients were divided at random into training and test sets in a 7:3 ratio. The study also compared thyroid tissue and blood T-cell repertoires from more than five Graves' hyperthyroidism patients. After sampling, hyperthyroidism patients received methimazole starting at 30 mg daily, and ophthalmopathy patients received high-dose intravenous methylprednisolone. The libraries were constructed in a second round of multiplex PCR and then size-selected and purified. The libraries were sequenced on an Illumina HiSeq2000 using paired-end 100 bp reads. SOAPnuke was used to process the raw data, with reads discarded if the reads contained adapters or uncalled bases, had a mean Phred below 15, or lacked an exact constant-primer or identifier match. COPE v1.2.5 was used to merge the high-quality paired reads, and each unique nucleotide sequence was defined as a clonotype. MiTCR v1.1 was used to align the clonotypes against IMGT TRBV, TRBD and TRBJ reference segments. The analysis was restricted to V-J combinations with a frequency above 0.0001, which together covered about 99% of the repertoires. A TCS score was defined as the ratio between F50 (clonal expansion) and ExV (chaos), using BLOSUM62-based TCRdist between CDR3 peptides within each V-J. Welch's t-statistics and random forest reduced fewer than 600 V-J features to 13, which were used in a naive Bayes classifier (R e1071). Sample size was not statistically predetermined, and blinding of investigators to group allocation was not performed. TCR Vbeta CDR3 sequencing of 135 peripheral blood samples (over 40 ophthalmopathy, 75 to 80 hyperthyroidism and around 17 progressor patients) is reported in the paper.

The TCR sequence derives from a woman aged 18-29 years with Graves disease. Donor details come from another sample of the same person, matched by shared clones. The sample in question was peripheral blood mononuclear cells (PBMCs), obtained at new diagnosis, from a patient treated with antithyroid drugs. The chain is encoded by TRBV10-3 joined to TRBJ2-4, and TRBD1 aligns with 8 junction nucleotides. The CDR3 reads CAISVGQENIQYF. The base sequence is TGTGCCATCTCGGTGGGACAGGAAAACATTCAGTACTTC.